Below are 10 T cell receptor beta chains sequenced from a single sample in a study of monozygotic twins with inflammatory bowel disease. TCRdb reprocessed the 5' RACE reads and reports one entry per CDR3 protein, with no DNA. Recorded for this sample: 110,000 to 150,000 distinct CDR3 sequences. Sample: blood. These receptors all come from a human donor with ulcerative colitis or Crohn's disease, or a healthy co-twin of an affected twin (not recorded which).

The chain carries TRBV12-3 or TRBV12-4 and TRBJ2-2; TCRdb indicates TRBD1, and absent DNA this call remains unverified. There are 16 residues in the CDR3. The CDR3 protein is CASLGGAPRRTGELFF.

V gene TRBV20-1 combines with J gene TRBJ1-1. This CDR3 spans 14 amino acids. From germline, CDR1 is DFQATT and CDR2 SNEGSKA (reference sequence). The CDR3: CSARASERRLEAFF.

J is TRBJ2-2 and V is TRBV5-1. The CDR3 is 16 residues long. CDR1 SGHRS and CDR2 YFSETQ come from the germline V gene. CDR3 region: CASSLVLGSNTGELFF.

The rearrangement uses TRBV5-1 and TRBJ1-4; TCRdb outputs TRBD1, but without DNA this stays unchecked. The germline gives CDR1 SGHRS, CDR2 YFSETQ. This CDR3 is built from 14 residues. CDR3 region: CASRLRGGAEKLFF. The entire variable domain, with the rest obtained from reference TRBV5-1 and TRBJ1-4, is as follows: KAGVTQTPRYLIKTRGQQVTLSCSPISGHRSVSWYQQTPGQGLQFLFEYFSETQRNKGNFPGRFSGRQFSNSRSEMNVSTLELGDSALYLCASRLRGGAEKLFFGSGTQLSVL.

The chain combines TRBV5-1 with TRBJ2-7. Germline CDR1 reads SGHRS; CDR2 reads YFSETQ. This CDR3 is 14 amino acids long. The CDR3 is CASSFAGASYEQYF.

The gene calls are TRBV5-1 and TRBJ1-1. Per germline, CDR1 SGHRS and CDR2 YFSETQ. The CDR3 spans 16 residues. The CDR3 loop reads CASSLDTVPSNTEAFF.

V is TRBV19 and J is TRBJ1-1. This CDR3 comprises 13 residues. In germline, CDR1 is LNHDA, CDR2 SQIVND (reference sequence). CDR3 amino acids: CASTEGGGTEAFF. Based on the CDR3 plus reference TRBV19 and TRBJ1-1, the full variable domain is DGGITQSPKYLFRKEGQNVTLSCEQNLNHDAMYWYRQDPGQGLRLIYYSQIVNDFQKGDIAEGYSVSREKKESFPLTVTSAQKNPTAFYLCASTEGGGTEAFFGQGTRLTVV.

The chain carries TRBV7-9 and TRBJ2-5. The germline CDR1 and CDR2 sequences are SEHNR and FQNEAQ (reference sequence). The CDR3 loop spans 16 amino acids. Here the CDR3 reads CASSLVTGSSRETQYF.

This rearrangement joins TRBV5-1 to TRBJ2-3; lacking DNA, the TRBD1 call made by TCRdb goes unchecked. The CDR3 sequence is 14 residues long. CDR1 and CDR2 from the germline V gene are SGHRS and YFSETQ. The CDR3 protein is CASSLRQPTDTQYF.

The rearrangement joins TRBV27 to TRBJ1-2; without DNA, the TCRdb call of TRBD1 cannot be checked. The germline V gene has CDR1 MNHEY and CDR2 SMNVEV (reference sequence). CDR3 length: 15 amino acids. The CDR3 is CASSPDRAYYYGYTF.